Listed below are T cell receptor beta chains from one sample, sequenced in a study of post-analysis software for immune sequencing data. MiXCR was run by TCRdb on the PCR reads, yielding one entry per CDR3 protein. The data hold hundreds of thousands of distinct CDR3 sequences, with around 37% observed a single time. What was sequenced was blood. The receptors were gathered from a girl aged 10-17 years with multiple sclerosis. Both conserved end residues are part of each CDR3. The order of the fields is V gene, J gene, CDR3 protein.

TRBV20-1	TRBJ2-5	CSASGGPAQYF
TRBV11-2	TRBJ2-7	CASSLGTGRYEQYF
TRBV27	TRBJ1-1	CASSLRTGVLNTEAFF
TRBV18	TRBJ2-1	CASSPPSAPSYNEQFF
TRBV18	TRBJ1-2	CASSPVTGEGYTF
TRBV6-1	TRBJ1-6	CASSLWGGISYNSPLHF
TRBV5-1	TRBJ1-2	CASSSSGEGYGYTF
TRBV5-1	TRBJ2-7	CASSLANSRELSYEQYF
TRBV4-1	TRBJ1-3	CASSQAGTGGSTIYF
TRBV7-9	TRBJ2-6	CASWELSGANVLTF
TRBV15	TRBJ2-7	CATSREGQVSYEQYF
TRBV20-1	TRBJ2-4	CSARGGMPKNIQYF
TRBV5-1	TRBJ1-1	CASSFSSPGDADTEAFF
TRBV29-1	TRBJ1-1	CSVVSVNTEAFF
TRBV3-1	TRBJ2-3	CASSRDHSTDTQYF
TRBV7-3	TRBJ1-1	CASSLVGRRAGNTEAFF